The present TCR beta chain was sequenced within a study of monozygotic twins with inflammatory bowel disease. Study outcomes and limitations: The co-twins with IBD showed lower TCRbeta diversity (inverse Simpson) than their healthy siblings. Telling different T cell subtypes apart from each other was not possible.

With the 5' RACE reads reprocessed, TCRdb shows one record per CDR3 protein and no DNA. The sample totals fewer than 550,000 distinct CDR3 sequences; its top ten clones hold 2% to 2.5%. The germline gives CDR1 LNHNV, CDR2 YYDKDF (reference sequence). This CDR3 spans 12 amino acids. On this clonotype: Antigen unknown.

The chain links TRBV15 to TRBJ2-7; the TCRdb call, TRBD2, lacks DNA for checking. This TCR derives from a human donor with ulcerative colitis or Crohn's disease, or a healthy co-twin of an affected twin (not recorded which). Source material: blood. CDR3 region: CATRGGPGEQYF.